One sample yielded the 10 T cell receptor beta chains listed below, sequenced in a study of blood T cell repertoires in COVID-19. Here immunoSEQ multiplex PCR was the method, and the copy in TCRdb shows in-frame clones only, minus some. The sample has approximately 450,000 clones, 87% seen once. Source material: PBMCs or T cells enriched from blood (not recorded which). These receptors came from a young woman with acute COVID-19.

The chain carries TRBV7-9 and TRBJ2-7, with a weak D call TRBD1 (6 bases). Trimming took 1 base from V and 6 from J, leaving 7 bases between them. Germline values: CDR1 SEHNR, CDR2 FQNEAQ (reference sequence). This CDR3 is 12 amino acids long. The CDR3 region has the DNA TGTGCCAGCAGCTTAGGAGGGGGCGAGCAGTACTTC. This encodes CASSLGGGEQYF. Filled out from reference TRBV7-9 and TRBJ2-7, the complete variable domain reads DTGVSQNPRHKITKRGQNVTFRCDPISEHNRLYWYRQTLGQGPEFLTYFQNEAQLEKSRLLSDRFSAERPKGSFSTLEIQRTEQGDSAMYLCASSLGGGEQYFGPGTRLTVT.

A single count supports this clone. The chain uses TRBV28 and TRBJ2-6; D might be TRBD2 (5 bases). There are 16 residues in the CDR3. Between the trimmed V and J ends, which lost 2 bases and 2 bases, there was a span of 10 bases. From germline, CDR1 is MDHEN and CDR2 SYDVKM. The DNA of the CDR3 is TGTGCCAGCAGTTTAGTAGCGCGGGCTGGGGCCAACGTCCTGACTTTC. Translating it yields CASSLVARAGANVLTF.

This clone was counted between two and nine times. J is TRBJ2-7 and V is TRBV5-1; D might be TRBD1 (6 bases). CDR1 and CDR2 from the germline V gene are SGHRS and YFSETQ. V lost 1 base to trimming and J lost 6 bases, with 11 bases between them. The CDR3 consists of 13 residues. The CDR3 protein is CASSLTGSGEQYF. The DNA for the CDR3 is TGCGCCAGCAGCTTGACAGGGTCGGGCGAGCAGTACTTC.

This clone came up once. This sequence joins TRBV27 and TRBJ2-1; 9 nucleotides align to TRBD2. Losses at the gene ends were 6 bases for V and 8 bases for J; bases not matched to a gene: 17. The CDR3 totals 17 residues. Germline loops: CDR1 MNHEY, CDR2 SMNVEV (reference sequence). DNA for the CDR3: TGTGCCAGCAGCGGATCCCCGATTCGCGGGAGGGCTGATGAGCAGTTCTTC. Amino acids: CASSGSPIRGRADEQFF.

The rearrangement links TRBV30 to TRBJ2-7; possibly TRBD2 for D (7 bases). Germline V CDR1 and CDR2: GTSNPN, SVGIG (reference sequence). Between the trimmed V and J ends, which lost 5 bases and 6 bases, there was a span of 14 bases. This CDR3 is built from 12 residues. CDR3 sequence reads: CAWGTPGGEQYF. The CDR3 DNA sequence: TGTGCCTGGGGGACACCGGGGGGCGAGCAGTACTTC.

In its sample, this clone was seen once. The chain has TRBV24-1 and TRBJ1-4; 8 bases are shared with TRBD1. The length of the CDR3 is 15 residues. V lost 7 bases to trimming and J lost 8 bases; unmatched junction nucleotides: 11. Germline values: CDR1 KGHDR, CDR2 SFDVKD. The CDR3 coding sequence is TGTGCCACCAGCGAGACAGGACAGGGAGGGGAAAAACTGTTTTTT. This gives the protein CATSETGQGGEKLFF.

The rearrangement joins TRBV18 to TRBJ1-2; the match to TRBD1 covers 8 bases. This CDR3 has 14 residues. The germline V gene has CDR1 KGHSH and CDR2 LQKENI. V lost 6 bases, J lost 3 bases, and 6 bases stayed unmatched. The CDR3 is CASSTTGGDYGYTF. The DNA of the CDR3 is TGTGCCAGCTCTACAACAGGGGGAGACTATGGCTACACCTTC.

The rearrangement joins TRBV11-2 to TRBJ2-7, with D perhaps TRBD1 (6 bases). Trimming pared 4 bases from V and 12 bases from J, leaving 13 bases between. Germline-derived CDR1 and CDR2 are SGHAT and FQNNGV. There are 11 residues in the CDR3. CDR3 in DNA: TGTGCCAGCAGCTCGGACAGTATTCGGTACTTC. It translates to CASSSDSIRYF.

The gene calls are TRBV2 and TRBJ2-7; 10 nucleotides align to TRBD1. The V gene end was trimmed by 10 bases and the J gene end by 4 bases; junction bases not matched to a gene: 7. The CDR3 spans 13 residues. From germline, CDR1 is SNHLY and CDR2 FYNNEI. CDR3 region: CATWTDRGYEQYF. The CDR3 bases are TGTGCCACCTGGACGGACAGGGGGTACGAGCAGTACTTC.

The V call is TRBV24-1, the J call TRBJ2-3; 10 positions match TRBD2. J gave up 2 bases and V 4 bases, and 17 bases lay outside the gene matches. CDR3 length: 20 amino acids. The germline gives CDR1 KGHDR, CDR2 SFDVKD. In DNA form, the CDR3 reads TGTGCCACCAGTGACCCTATTCCGGGACTAGCGAGGATACCCACAGATACGCAGTATTTT. It translates to CATSDPIPGLARIPTDTQYF.